Below are 2 T cell receptor beta chains sequenced from a single sample in a study of blood T cells in healthy people across ages (dated by TCRdb to about 2015). Library construction relied on 5' RACE. Sequencing used an Illumina HiSeq 2500. The second PCR ran for roughly 7 to 12 cycles and used a J-beta primer mix along with a sample-barcoded 5' primer. TCRdb reprocessing: public reads trimmed at Q25 with fastp, clones called with MiXCR, in-frame beta chains kept. Rows are combined by CDR3 protein, so each entry shows the most common genes and DNA. This sample has 500,000 to 550,000 distinct CDR3 sequences in its table, and under 30% of those were observed once. Clones ranked in the top ten supply less than 9% of the sample. These data were also reused for a study on T cells of mothers and their children.

Material for sequencing was blood. These receptors were collected from a boy aged 5-17 years in good health.

This clonotype has a handful of counts. V is TRBV6-1 and J is TRBJ2-7, with TRBD1 matching 8 bases. Germline assignment: CDR1 MNHNS and CDR2 SASEGT. The CDR3 consists of 16 residues. V trimming: 6 bases; J trimming: 3 bases; junction bases outside the gene matches: 13. Written as DNA, the CDR3 is TGTGCCAGCAGGTCCTACGCCGGGACAGGAAGCTACGAGCAGTACTTC. Translation gives CASRSYAGTGSYEQYF.

This clonotype appeared a few times. This sequence joins TRBV6-6 and TRBJ2-5, with a weak D call TRBD1 (5 bases). CDR1 MNHNY and CDR2 SVGAGI come from the germline V gene (reference sequence). This CDR3 contains 14 residues. The ends were cut back, 6 bases at V and 1 base at J, with 12 bases in the middle. CDR3 nucleotides: TGTGCCAGCAGGACGACAGCATTCCAAGAGACCCAGTACTTC. Its translation: CASRTTAFQETQYF.